This T cell receptor beta chain was recorded in a study of vaccination and CD4 T cells after COVID-19. Across the whole study: Cellular stimulation was performed using overlapping spike peptides derived from SARS-CoV-2, HCoV-NL63, HCoV-OC43 and HCoV-229E. Either a CEFX pool, an HIV-1 Nef pool, or no peptide was added to control cultures. Notes on the study in general: It was found that, in convalescent patients, 304 of 307 vaccine-specific clones were spike mono-reactive.

The treatment was: roughly 10-day PBMC culture with coronavirus spike peptide pools or control peptides (ViraFEST assay). This CDR3 has 12 residues. V lost 3 bases to trimming and J lost 3 bases, with 6 bases between them. Germline lookup yields CDR1 SGHNT and CDR2 YYREEE (reference sequence). Details on this clonotype: Antigen unknown.

Oncomine TCR Beta short-read sequencing was applied to DNA from cultured CD4+ T cells. DNA came from CD4+ T cells after culture. Using its own MiXCR run on the PCR reads, TCRdb lists one record per CDR3 protein. This sample has around 20,000 distinct CDR3 sequences, with 40% to 65% found just once. The sequenced material came from CD4+ T cells from blood, cultured in vitro. This rearrangement joins TRBV5-4 to TRBJ1-2; no reliable D call. The receptor's source is a human donor who had recovered from COVID-19. The CDR3 sequence is CASSWSDYGYTF. CDR3 in DNA: TGTGCCAGCAGCTGGTCCGACTATGGCTACACCTTC.